The next 21 T cell receptor beta chains were all read from a single sample in a study of cytomegalovirus exposure and HLA in healthy donors. Primers: 60 Vbeta forward and 13 Jbeta reverse. Assay used: immunoSEQ multiplex PCR; TCRdb lists only in-frame clones, some missing. The sample gives around 130,000 clones, approximately 80% of which show up once; 2.2% is in the top ten. The sequencing input was PBMCs. These receptors originate from a woman between 40 and 55 years old in good health and CMV-seronegative.

The chain employs TRBV27 and TRBJ2-5, with TRBD1 matching 8 bases. V lost 5 bases and J lost 0; bases outside the gene matches: 5. The CDR3 has 15 amino acids. Germline CDR1 MNHEY, CDR2 SMNVEV (reference sequence). In nucleotides, the CDR3 is TGTGCCAGCAGTCCACAGGGGGGTGACCAAGAGACCCAGTACTTC. Its translation: CASSPQGGDQETQYF.

V gene TRBV7-6 combines with J gene TRBJ1-2; D is perhaps TRBD1 (5 bases). Germline values: CDR1 SGHVS, CDR2 FNYEAQ. V was clipped by 4 bases and J by 6 bases, with 21 bases between them. This CDR3 contains 16 residues. CDR3 in amino acids: CASSSKTAGMGNGYTF. CDR3 sequence (DNA): TGTGCCAGCAGCTCTAAGACAGCGGGGATGGGAAATGGCTACACCTTC.

The chain is built from TRBV10-1 and TRBJ2-3; D perhaps matches TRBD2 (6 bases). V lost 2 bases, J lost 1 base, and 16 bases lay in between. Per the germline V gene, CDR1 is WNHNN and CDR2 is SYGVQD (reference sequence). This CDR3 has 17 residues. The CDR3 DNA is TGCGCCAGCAGTGAGCCCACGGGAGTGGGTGGCACAGATACGCAGTATTTT. The encoded protein is CASSEPTGVGGTDTQYF.

This clone was picked up a small number of times. An end of the junction does not agree with germline; a read error may underlie this. CDR3 in DNA: TGTTCCAGCAGCTCAGGACTAGCGGGAACTTCCTACAATGAGCAGTTCTTC. Translation gives CSSSSGLAGTSYNEQFF. The genes are TRBV7-9 and TRBJ2-1; the match to TRBD2 covers 12 bases. The length of the CDR3 is 17 residues. CDR1 and CDR2 from the germline V gene are SEHNR and FQNEAQ (reference sequence). Full variable domain (missing parts from reference TRBV7-9 and TRBJ2-1): DTGVSQNPRHKITKRGQNVTFRCDPISEHNRLYWYRQTLGQGPEFLTYFQNEAQLEKSRLLSDRFSAERPKGSFSTLEIQRTEQGDSAMYLCSSSSGLAGTSYNEQFFGPGTRLTVL.

The chain links TRBV12-5 to TRBJ2-5; D gene uncertain. The germline gives CDR1 LGHNT, CDR2 FRNRAP. This CDR3 comprises 10 residues. V lost 9 bases and J lost 2, with 4 bases in between. The CDR3 spells CARRQETQYF. The CDR3 DNA follows: TGTGCTAGGCGACAAGAGACCCAGTACTTC.

The chain joins TRBV9 to TRBJ2-2; no definite D call. Trimming cost V 5 bases and J 4 bases, with 3 bases left between them. CDR1 SGDLS and CDR2 YYNGEE come from the germline V gene. The CDR3 consists of 11 residues. The CDR3 DNA is TGTGCCAGCAGTCTCACCGGGGAGCTGTTTTTT. It is translated as CASSLTGELFF.

V and J are TRBV28 and TRBJ2-5, with 7 bases lining up with TRBD1. With the DNA end fitting TRBJ2-7 better, the J assignment may be wrong. CDR1 MDHEN and CDR2 SYDVKM come from the germline V gene. This CDR3 contains 16 residues. In DNA, the CDR3 is TGTGCCAGCAGGAAATTTCGGCAGGGGGTACCCTACGAGCAGTACTTC. Protein: CASRKFRQGVPYEQYF.

V is TRBV5-1 and J is TRBJ1-2; tentative D call: TRBD1 (5 bases). The length of the CDR3 is 13 residues. The germline gives CDR1 SGHRS, CDR2 YFSETQ. V lost 0 bases to trimming and J lost 7 bases, with 10 bases between them. The CDR3 reads CASSLAGRGGYTF. The CDR3 DNA sequence: TGCGCCAGCAGCTTGGCCGGGAGGGGTGGCTACACCTTC. Supplemented by reference TRBV5-1 and TRBJ1-2, the full variable domain reads KAGVTQTPRYLIKTRGQQVTLSCSPISGHRSVSWYQQTPGQGLQFLFEYFSETQRNKGNFPGRFSGRQFSNSRSEMNVSTLELGDSALYLCASSLAGRGGYTFGSGTRLTVV.

The chain links TRBV27 to TRBJ1-5; D call uncertain. This CDR3 region has 12 residues. In germline, CDR1 is MNHEY, CDR2 SMNVEV (reference sequence). V lost 5 bases, J lost 2 bases, and 4 bases lay in between. The CDR3 nucleotides are TGTGCCAGCAGTATAGGCAATCAGCCCCAGCATTTT. It codes for CASSIGNQPQHF.

The V and J genes are TRBV10-1 and TRBJ2-3, with a tentative D call TRBD2 (6 bases). V was pared by 2 bases and J by 1 base, with 10 bases between. The CDR3 has 15 residues. CDR1 and CDR2 from the germline V gene are WNHNN and SYGVQD (reference sequence). CDR3 in DNA: TGCGCCAGCAGTGAGGAAACGGGAGGCACAGATACGCAGTATTTT. It translates to CASSEETGGTDTQYF.

The chain joins TRBV19 to TRBJ2-7; D not certain. Germline assignment: CDR1 LNHDA and CDR2 SQIVND (reference sequence). This CDR3 contains 13 residues. V was trimmed by 3 bases and J by 2 bases, leaving 8 bases between them. In nucleotides, the CDR3 is TGTGCCAGTAGTATTGGGCTTACCTACGAGCAGTACTTC. Translating gives CASSIGLTYEQYF.

This chain connects TRBV19 to TRBJ1-2; tentative D call: TRBD1 (6 bases). Germline lookup yields CDR1 LNHDA and CDR2 SQIVND (reference sequence). CDR3 length equals 15 residues. V was clipped by 8 bases and J by 7 bases, with 23 bases between them. The DNA for the CDR3 is TGTGCCAGTGATCCGGGGGGCGGGGACTTGTGTGGCTACACCTTC. It yields the protein CASDPGGGDLCGYTF.

Worth noting for this clone: Distinct nucleotide sequences in the sample also encode this CDR3. The chain links TRBV11-3 to TRBJ2-1; possibly TRBD1 for D (5 bases). Germline CDR1 is SGHNT and CDR2 is YENEEA. V was clipped by 9 bases and J by 6 bases, with 24 bases between them. CDR3 size: 16 residues. The DNA of the CDR3 is TGTGCCAGTAGCCCACTTAGGGGCGCCGCGCTCAATGAGCAGTTCTTC. Protein: CASSPLRGAALNEQFF. The full variable domain, with the rest looked up from reference TRBV11-3 and TRBJ2-1, is EAGVVQSPRYKIIEKKQPVAFWCNPISGHNTLYWYLQNLGQGPELLIRYENEEAVDDSQLPKDRFSAERLKGVDSTLKIQPAELGDSAVYLCASSPLRGAALNEQFFGPGTRLTVL.

Only a few counts were recorded for this clone. DNA for the CDR3: TGTGCCAGCAGCTTGGATAGGGGGGGAAACACTGAAGCTTTCTTT. It codes for CASSLDRGGNTEAFF. The chain carries TRBV5-8 and TRBJ1-1; D is perhaps TRBD1 (6 bases). Trimming left V 0 bases short and J 2 bases short, with 11 bases between. The CDR3 is 15 amino acids. CDR1 is SGHTS, CDR2 YDEGEE, per germline.

This sequence joins TRBV5-6 and TRBJ1-1, with D perhaps TRBD1 (5 bases). Germline CDR1 and CDR2: SGHDT and YYEEEE. This CDR3 contains 17 residues. V was clipped by 1 base and J by 0 bases, with 16 bases between them. As DNA, the CDR3 is TGTGCCAGCAGCTTGATCAGGGTAGGGCTGTTGAACACTGAAGCTTTCTTT. Amino acid sequence: CASSLIRVGLLNTEAFF.

This chain uses TRBV5-1 with TRBJ1-1; unclear D gene. Germline V lookup: CDR1 SGHRS, CDR2 YFSETQ. The CDR3 has 13 amino acids. The V end lost 2 bases, the J end lost 0 bases, and 5 bases lay between the germline ends. Here the CDR3 reads CASSFSVNTEAFF. DNA for the CDR3: TGCGCCAGCAGCTTTTCGGTGAACACTGAAGCTTTCTTT.

The CDR3 DNA reads as TGTGCCAGCAGTTACTTCGGAAAGGGGGAGACCCAGTACTTC. Its protein product is CASSYFGKGETQYF. The chain recombines TRBV6-5 with TRBJ2-5, with D tentatively TRBD1 (5 bases). Trimming left V 1 base short and J 5 bases short, with 11 bases between. CDR3 size: 14 residues. The germline V gene encodes CDR1 MNHEY and CDR2 SVGAGI.

CDR3 DNA sequence: TGTGCCAGCAGCGTAGAGGCAGGGCACACTGAAGCTTTCTTT. This encodes CASSVEAGHTEAFF. This chain uses TRBV9 with TRBJ1-1; TRBD1 might be the D (5 bases). Trimming pared 0 bases from V and 3 bases from J, leaving 9 bases between. There are 14 residues in the CDR3. Germline loops: CDR1 SGDLS, CDR2 YYNGEE.

This clone was seen once. The chain joins TRBV11-2 to TRBJ2-4, with D possibly matching TRBD1 (6 bases). Germline V lookup: CDR1 SGHAT, CDR2 FQNNGV. The CDR3 extends over 18 amino acids. Deletions cut 1 base from V and 0 bases from J, with 16 bases between. Here the CDR3 reads CASSLALWQGKAKNIQYF. For the CDR3, the DNA is TGTGCCAGCAGCTTAGCCCTGTGGCAGGGGAAAGCCAAAAACATTCAGTACTTC.

V gene TRBV6-6 combines with J gene TRBJ2-1, with 8 nucleotides matching TRBD2. J was trimmed by 4 bases and V by 2 bases; bases with no gene match: 7. Germline CDR1 is MNHNY and CDR2 is SVGAGI (reference sequence). The CDR3 consists of 16 residues. CDR3 in DNA: TGTGCCAGCAGTTACGGGGTGTTAGCGGGGTACAATGAGCAGTTCTTC. Translated: CASSYGVLAGYNEQFF.

The CDR3: CAWSVSHRGLPEAFF. CDR3 coding DNA: TGTGCCTGGAGTGTAAGTCACAGGGGGCTCCCTGAAGCTTTCTTT. The V call is TRBV30, the J call TRBJ1-1; TRBD1 agrees at 9 bases. Unmatched junction bases numbered 8, after V lost 0 bases and J lost 6 bases. Germline-derived CDR1 and CDR2 are GTSNPN and SVGIG (reference sequence). This CDR3 contains 15 residues.